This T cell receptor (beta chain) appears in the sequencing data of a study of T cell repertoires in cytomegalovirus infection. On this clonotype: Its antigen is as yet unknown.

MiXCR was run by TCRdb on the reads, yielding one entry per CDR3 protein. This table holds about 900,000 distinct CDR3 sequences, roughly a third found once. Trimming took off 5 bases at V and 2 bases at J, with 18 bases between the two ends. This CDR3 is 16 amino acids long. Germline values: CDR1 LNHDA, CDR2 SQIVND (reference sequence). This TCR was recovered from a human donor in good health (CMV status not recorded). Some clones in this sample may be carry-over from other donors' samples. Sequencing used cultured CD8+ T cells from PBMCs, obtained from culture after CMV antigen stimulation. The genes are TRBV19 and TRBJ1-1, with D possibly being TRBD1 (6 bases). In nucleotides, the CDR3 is TGTGCCAGTAGTCCTCTATACAGGGAGAGTAACACTGAAGCTTTCTTT. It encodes CASSPLYRESNTEAFF.